This entry lists 19 T cell receptor beta chains sequenced from one sample in a study of glioma-infiltrating T cells. The iRepertoire nested amplicon-rescue multiplex PCR amplified TCR alpha and beta CDR3s from RNA. TCRdb fed the multiplex PCR reads into MiXCR, producing one record per CDR3 protein. The sample lists around 44,000 distinct CDR3 sequences, under 25% occurring once. Sequenced material: glioma tissue, nonneoplastic brain tissue, or PBMCs (not recorded which). Receptor source: a human donor with low-grade glioma or glioblastoma, undergoing nonglioma brain surgery, or in good health (not recorded which).

Turning to this clonotype: It may be a read error: a sequence one base away is much more abundant. The chain is built from TRBV19 and TRBJ2-5, with D unclear. Germline V gene lookup returns CDR1 LNHDA and CDR2 SQIVND (reference sequence). CDR3 length equals 13 residues. The CDR3 sequence is CASSIKVQETQHF. DNA for the CDR3: TGTGCCAGTAGTATCAAAGTTCAGGAGACCCAGCACTTC.

The rearrangement uses TRBV6-4 and TRBJ2-7; D not resolved. CDR1 is MRHNA and CDR2 is SNTAGT in the germline V gene. CDR3 size: 11 residues. The ends were cut back, 4 bases at V and 4 bases at J, with 5 bases in the middle. CDR3 sequence reads: CASSATYEQYV. The DNA of the CDR3 is TGTGCCAGCAGTGCTACATACGAGCAGTACGTC.

The table lists this clonotype with many counts. The chain carries TRBV4-1 and TRBJ2-5; maybe TRBD2 (5 bases). The V end lost 0 bases, the J end lost 4 bases, and 15 bases lay between the germline ends. CDR1 is MGHRA and CDR2 is YSYEKL in the germline V gene. CDR3 length equals 16 residues. The CDR3 region is CASSQEGAGLGETQYF. The CDR3 nucleotides read TGCGCCAGCAGCCAAGAAGGTGCGGGTTTGGGAGAGACCCAGTACTTC.

This clonotype was counted many times. J is TRBJ2-3 and V is TRBV28, with D perhaps TRBD2 (6 bases). The CDR3 runs to 13 residues. V was clipped by 6 bases and J by 3 bases, with 10 bases between them. Germline CDR1 MDHEN, CDR2 SYDVKM. The CDR3 reads CASRPAGTDTQYF. CDR3 in DNA: TGTGCCAGCAGACCCGCGGGGACAGATACGCAGTATTTT.

Notes on this clonotype: A read error may account for a junction end that differs from germline. The CDR3 DNA reads TGTGCCAGCAGTTCTCTACCCGGCGCAGATGCGCAGTATTTT. This gives the protein CASSSLPGADAQYF. The chain recombines TRBV6-5 with TRBJ2-3; D is unresolved. The CDR3 is made up of 14 amino acids. Per the germline V gene, CDR1 is MNHEY and CDR2 is SVGAGI.

This clonotype was seen repeatedly, ten times or more. The chain combines TRBV6-6 with TRBJ1-3; 9 bases fit TRBD1. Germline CDR1 MNHNY, CDR2 SVGAGI (reference sequence). The CDR3 is 21 amino acids. Trimming removed 2 bases from V and 0 bases from J; junction bases left unmatched: 17. This CDR3 is CASSYGLNRGHYSFSGNTIYF. CDR3 nucleotide sequence: TGTGCCAGCAGTTACGGGCTGAACAGGGGGCATTACTCCTTCTCTGGAAACACCATATATTTT.

The V and J genes are TRBV13 and TRBJ2-5; D is undetermined. V lost 2 bases to trimming and J lost 5 bases, with 3 bases between them. Germline CDR1 PRHDT, CDR2 FYEKMQ (reference sequence). The CDR3 has 11 residues. CDR3 DNA sequence: TGTGCCAGCAGCTTAATGGAGACCCAGTACTTC. Encoded protein: CASSLMETQYF.

The V gene is TRBV29-1, the J gene TRBJ2-7, with D maybe TRBD1 (5 bases). V lost 4 bases and J 9 bases, leaving 16 bases between the germline ends. The CDR3 runs to 12 residues. From germline, CDR1 is SQVTM and CDR2 ANQGSEA. DNA of the CDR3: TGCAGCGTTGCGACAGAGCTACGAGGGCAGTACTTC. Translating gives CSVATELRGQYF.

Notes on this clonotype: A much larger clone sits a single nucleotide away, making a read error possible. The chain recombines TRBV25-1 with TRBJ2-2; D possibly corresponds to TRBD1 (6 bases). The CDR3 covers 13 residues. Germline V lookup: CDR1 MGHDK, CDR2 SYGVNS. CDR3 sequence: CASRGINTGELFF. The CDR3 bases are TGTGCTTCGAGGGGGATCAACACCGGGGAGCTGTTTTTT.

Only a few counts were recorded for this clonotype. The genes are TRBV29-1 and TRBJ1-1; 8 bases fit TRBD1. V trimming: 0 bases; J trimming: 4 bases; junction bases outside the gene matches: 7. Germline-derived CDR1 and CDR2 are SQVTM and ANQGSEA. The CDR3 consists of 15 residues. The CDR3 is CSVEDRGQGGTEAFF. The CDR3 bases are TGCAGCGTTGAAGACCGAGGACAGGGCGGCACTGAAGCTTTCTTT.

Concerning this clonotype: A junction end diverges from the germline sequence, so it may reflect a read error. J is TRBJ1-5 and V is TRBV30; D is perhaps TRBD1 (5 bases). CDR1 and CDR2 (germline): GTSNPN, SVGIG (reference sequence). CDR3 length: 13 amino acids. The CDR3 region has the DNA TGTGCCTGGAGTGTACGGGGCCGTCAGCCCCAGAATTTT. Translation: CAWSVRGRQPQNF.

The chain has TRBV29-1 and TRBJ2-1; 9 bases map to TRBD1. Germline CDR1 is SQVTM and CDR2 is ANQGSEA. The CDR3 is made up of 13 amino acids. Trimming at V came to 6 bases and at J to 6 bases, leaving 6 bases not matched to a gene. CDR3 nucleotide sequence: TGCAGCGTCGTGGGACAGGGTTTCAATGAGCAGTTCTTC. This translates into CSVVGQGFNEQFF.

Ten or more counts support this clonotype. This rearrangement joins TRBV28 to TRBJ2-7, with D perhaps matching TRBD1 (5 bases). The V gene lost 2 bases and the J gene lost 6 bases, with 8 bases spanning the gap. Per the germline V gene, CDR1 is MDHEN and CDR2 is SYDVKM. The CDR3 extends over 12 amino acids. The CDR3 DNA reads TGTGCCAGCAGTTTACTAGGGGCCGAGCAGTACTTC. As protein: CASSLLGAEQYF.

This chain connects TRBV7-8 to TRBJ2-5; D is perhaps TRBD2 (6 bases). The V and J ends lost 1 base and 5 bases respectively, with 26 bases between them. CDR1 and CDR2 from the germline V gene are SGHVS and FQNEAQ. The CDR3 consists of 19 residues. CDR3: CASSLVAIAVNSPRETQYF. The CDR3 coding sequence is TGTGCCAGCAGCTTAGTTGCTATAGCGGTAAACAGTCCAAGGGAGACCCAGTACTTC.

This clonotype was seen many times. The CDR3 reads CASSESGARNTQYF. In nucleotides, the CDR3 is TGTGCCAGCAGTGAAAGTGGGGCGAGAAATACGCAGTATTTT. The rearrangement joins TRBV2 to TRBJ2-3, with TRBD1 as a possible D gene (5 bases). The CDR3 consists of 14 residues. The V gene lost 2 bases and the J gene lost 7 bases, with 13 bases spanning the gap. Looked up from germline, CDR1 is SNHLY and CDR2 is FYNNEI.

This clonotype was found many times. The chain couples TRBV28 to TRBJ1-3, with 9 bases aligning to TRBD1. The CDR3 contains 15 residues. The germline V gene encodes CDR1 MDHEN and CDR2 SYDVKM. V shed 6 bases, J shed 4 bases, and the junction held 7 bases outside the gene matches. The CDR3 loop reads CASRAGTGSGNTIYF. The CDR3 nucleotides are TGTGCCAGCAGGGCCGGGACAGGGTCAGGAAACACCATATATTTT.

This clonotype was observed many times. The gene calls are TRBV28 and TRBJ2-7; 8 positions match TRBD2. This CDR3 is 15 amino acids long. V gave up 2 bases and J gave up 2 bases; unmatched junction bases: 5. Germline V gene sequence: CDR1 MDHEN, CDR2 SYDVKM. The DNA for the CDR3 is TGTGCCAGCAGTTTAAACGGGAGGGTAACCTACGAGCAGTACTTC. Translated: CASSLNGRVTYEQYF.

This clonotype was detected ten times or more. This chain uses TRBV28 with TRBJ2-3; TRBD1 agrees at 8 bases. Germline CDR1 is MDHEN and CDR2 is SYDVKM. Unmatched junction bases numbered 3, after V lost 9 bases and J lost 4 bases. This CDR3 has 12 amino acids. The CDR3 bases are TGTGCCAGTTCGACAGGGGCAGATACGCAGTATTTT. Its translation: CASSTGADTQYF.

This clonotype was detected many times. The chain joins TRBV27 to TRBJ2-6; D possibly corresponds to TRBD1 (5 bases). V lost 2 bases to trimming and J lost 3 bases, with 5 bases between them. The germline V gene has CDR1 MNHEY and CDR2 SMNVEV (reference sequence). The CDR3 has 14 residues. CDR3 sequence reads: CASSLQGGANVLTF. For the CDR3, the DNA is TGTGCCAGCAGTTTACAGGGTGGGGCCAACGTCCTGACTTTC.